One and the same sample provided the 15 T cell receptor beta chains below, sequenced in a study of cytomegalovirus exposure and HLA in healthy donors. With 60 Vbeta and 13 Jbeta primers, the PCR was carried out. Sequenced by immunoSEQ multiplex PCR; TCRdb stores in-frame clones only, minus some. The sample shows roughly 120,000 clones, 15% of them seen only once. Sequencing input: PBMCs. The receptors originated from a woman aged 18-35 years in good health and CMV-seronegative.

This sequence joins TRBV28 and TRBJ2-1; 9 bases map to TRBD2. CDR1 is MDHEN and CDR2 is SYDVKM in the germline V gene. V trimming: 2 bases; J trimming: 3 bases; junction bases outside the gene matches: 11. The CDR3 is 18 amino acids. The CDR3 bases are TGTGCCAGCAGTTTAGGTATTAGCGGGAGCCCCCGCTACAATGAGCAGTTCTTC. Translation gives CASSLGISGSPRYNEQFF.

This clone came up a few times. The rearrangement links TRBV13 to TRBJ1-1; 10 nucleotides line up with TRBD1. The V segment lost 5 bases and the J segment 5 bases; nucleotides outside the gene matches: 8. The germline V gene has CDR1 PRHDT and CDR2 FYEKMQ (reference sequence). The CDR3 is made up of 15 amino acids. Here the CDR3 reads CASSPWDRGGTEAFF. The CDR3, as DNA: TGTGCCAGCAGCCCCTGGGACAGGGGAGGGACTGAAGCTTTCTTT. The variable domain in full, completed from reference TRBV13 and TRBJ1-1, reads AAGVIQSPRHLIKEKRETATLKCYPIPRHDTVYWYQQGPGQDPQFLISFYEKMQSDKGSIPDRFSAQQFSDYHSELNMSSLELGDSALYFCASSPWDRGGTEAFFGQGTRLTVV.

Worth noting for this clone: The sample holds other DNA sequences that translate to the same CDR3. The V gene is TRBV5-1, the J gene TRBJ1-6; maybe TRBD1 (5 bases). The CDR3 has 16 residues. Trimming left V 5 bases short and J 10 bases short, with 22 bases between. Germline V gene data show CDR1 as SGHRS and CDR2 as YFSETQ. CDR3 protein: CASSFRMGQGGSPLHF. CDR3 coding DNA: TGCGCCAGCAGTTTCCGGATGGGCCAGGGAGGGTCACCCCTCCACTTT.

This clone was recorded a few times. The chain carries TRBV5-4 and TRBJ2-7, with TRBD2 as a possible D gene (6 bases). The germline V gene encodes CDR1 SGHNT and CDR2 YYREEE (reference sequence). This CDR3 is built from 14 residues. Trimming removed 3 bases from V and 4 bases from J, with 14 bases in between. The CDR3: CASSSGEWGYEQYF. The CDR3, as DNA: TGTGCCAGCAGCTCGGGGGAATGGGGTTACGAGCAGTACTTC.

The chain couples TRBV6-1 to TRBJ2-1, with TRBD2 identical over 11 bases. There are 15 residues in the CDR3. Losses at the gene ends were 5 bases for V and 6 bases for J; bases not matched to a gene: 6. Germline CDR1 is MNHNS and CDR2 is SASEGT. CDR3 DNA sequence: TGTGCCAGCAGTAAACTAGCGGGAGACCCCAATGAGCAGTTCTTC. Its protein product is CASSKLAGDPNEQFF.

This clone turned up a few times. The genes are TRBV7-2 and TRBJ1-1; D is perhaps TRBD1 (5 bases). The V and J ends lost 5 bases and 5 bases respectively, with 18 bases between them. Germline V gene lookup returns CDR1 SGHTA and CDR2 FQGNSA. This CDR3 region has 15 residues. The CDR3 reads CASSLDPGEGTEAFF. The CDR3 nucleotides read TGTGCCAGCAGCCTAGACCCGGGAGAGGGGACTGAAGCTTTCTTT.

This clone was observed a handful of times. The chain uses TRBV6-5 and TRBJ1-1; 7 bases agree with TRBD1. In germline, CDR1 is MNHEY, CDR2 SVGAGI. V shed 5 bases, J shed 1 base, and the junction held 1 base outside the gene matches. CDR3 length: 13 residues. The CDR3 reads CASSRQGNTEAFF. CDR3 in DNA: TGTGCCAGCAGTCGACAGGGGAACACTGAAGCTTTCTTT.

V gene TRBV2 combines with J gene TRBJ2-7, with 9 bases aligning to TRBD2. Germline CDR1 is SNHLY and CDR2 is FYNNEI. This CDR3 has 16 residues. V shed 6 bases, J shed 6 bases, and the junction held 15 bases outside the gene matches. CDR3 loop: CASRITSTSGGSEQYF. The CDR3 DNA follows: TGTGCCAGCAGGATAACTTCGACTAGCGGTGGTTCCGAGCAGTACTTC.

The chain couples TRBV9 to TRBJ2-5; 8 nucleotides align to TRBD1. CDR1 is SGDLS and CDR2 is YYNGEE in the germline V gene. The V gene end was trimmed by 3 bases and the J gene end by 5 bases; junction bases not matched to a gene: 6. This CDR3 comprises 14 residues. CDR3 DNA: TGTGCCAGCAGCGCGAAGGACAGGGCCGAGACCCAGTACTTC. It translates to CASSAKDRAETQYF.

V and J are TRBV18 and TRBJ1-1, with a possible D match to TRBD1 (6 bases). CDR1 KGHSH and CDR2 LQKENI come from the germline V gene. Trimming stripped 7 bases from V and 1 base from J, with 13 bases between. This CDR3 has 14 residues. The CDR3 bases are TGTGCCAGCTTAAGGGACAACGAGAACACTGAAGCTTTCTTT. This sequence encodes CASLRDNENTEAFF. Supplemented by reference TRBV18 and TRBJ1-1, the full variable domain reads NAGVMQNPRHLVRRRGQEARLRCSPMKGHSHVYWYRQLPEEGLKFMVYLQKENIIDESGMPKERFSAEFPKEGPSILRIQQVVRGDSAAYFCASLRDNENTEAFFGQGTRLTVV.

Only a few counts were recorded for this clone. The chain employs TRBV4-3 and TRBJ2-3, with 8 bases fitting TRBD2. Germline values: CDR1 LGHNA, CDR2 YSLEER. The CDR3 length is 16 residues. J lost 5 bases, V lost 3 bases, and 10 bases had no gene match. The DNA for the CDR3 is TGCGCCAGCAGCCAGGGGTCGGGACTAGTCAAAGATACGCAGTATTTT. This translates into CASSQGSGLVKDTQYF.

This clone was seen only a few times. The gene calls are TRBV4-3 and TRBJ2-7; TRBD1 might be the D (6 bases). The CDR3 loop spans 14 amino acids. Germline V gene lookup returns CDR1 LGHNA and CDR2 YSLEER. V was clipped by 1 base and J by 3 bases, with 10 bases between them. The CDR3 bases are TGCGCCAGCAGCCAAGGGCAGGGGAACTACGAGCAGTACTTC. The encoded protein is CASSQGQGNYEQYF.

The CDR3 DNA reads TGTGCCAGCAGCTTAGGTGGAGGACGCCCCAATGAGCAGTTCTTC. Protein: CASSLGGGRPNEQFF. The V and J genes are TRBV13 and TRBJ2-1; D perhaps matches TRBD2 (5 bases). This CDR3 is 15 amino acids long. CDR1 is PRHDT, CDR2 FYEKMQ, per germline (reference sequence). Trimming removed 0 bases at V and 6 bases at J, with 12 bases between.

A few counts support this clone. The genes are TRBV18 and TRBJ1-6; TRBD1 matches at 9 bases. The V gene end was trimmed by 6 bases and the J gene end by 9 bases; junction bases not matched to a gene: 9. The CDR3 spans 15 residues. Germline CDR1 KGHSH, CDR2 LQKENI. The CDR3 here is CASSTWGTGSSPLHF. Here the CDR3 DNA reads TGTGCCAGCTCTACATGGGGGACAGGGAGTTCACCCCTCCACTTT.

This clone was found a few times. The chain links TRBV29-1 to TRBJ2-5, with D possibly matching TRBD1 (6 bases). Trimming pared 8 bases from V and 1 base from J, leaving 20 bases between. CDR3 length equals 15 residues. The germline V gene has CDR1 SQVTM and CDR2 ANQGSEA. CDR3 region: CSHRAAWAGQETQYF. The DNA of the CDR3 is TGCAGCCACAGGGCGGCCTGGGCGGGCCAAGAGACCCAGTACTTC.